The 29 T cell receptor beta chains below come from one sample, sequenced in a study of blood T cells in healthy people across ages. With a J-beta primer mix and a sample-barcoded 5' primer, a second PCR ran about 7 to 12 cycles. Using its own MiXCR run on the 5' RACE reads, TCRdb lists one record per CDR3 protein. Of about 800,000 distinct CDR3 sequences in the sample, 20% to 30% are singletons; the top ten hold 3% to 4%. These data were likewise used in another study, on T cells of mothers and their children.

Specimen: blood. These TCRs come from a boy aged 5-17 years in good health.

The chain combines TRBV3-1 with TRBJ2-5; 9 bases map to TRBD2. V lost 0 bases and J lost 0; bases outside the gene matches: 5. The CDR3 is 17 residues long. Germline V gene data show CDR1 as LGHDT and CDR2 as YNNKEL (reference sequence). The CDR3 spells CASSQEVLAGYQETQYF. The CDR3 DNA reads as TGTGCCAGCAGCCAAGAAGTCCTAGCGGGGTACCAAGAGACCCAGTACTTC.

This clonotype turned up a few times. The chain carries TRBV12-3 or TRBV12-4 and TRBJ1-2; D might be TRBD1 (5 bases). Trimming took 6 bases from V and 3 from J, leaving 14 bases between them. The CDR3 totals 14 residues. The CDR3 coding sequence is TGTGCCAGCAGACTCTCGGGGGTGCACTATGGCTACACCTTC. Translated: CASRLSGVHYGYTF.

The chain's CDR3 is CARRDREDNTQYF. The CDR3 bases are TGTGCCAGGCGGGACAGGGAGGATAATACGCAGTATTTT. The chain has TRBV25-1 and TRBJ2-3; 9 bases map to TRBD1. Germline V CDR1 and CDR2: MGHDK, SYGVNS. Trimming removed 9 bases from V and 7 bases from J; junction bases left unmatched: 8. This CDR3 contains 13 residues.

As DNA, the CDR3 is TGTGCCAGCAGCGTAGATGGGTTGAATAATGAAAAACTGTTTTTT. Translation: CASSVDGLNNEKLFF. The chain recombines TRBV9 with TRBJ1-4; D ambiguous. In germline, CDR1 is SGDLS, CDR2 YYNGEE. V shed 0 bases and J shed 4 bases, with 10 bases lying between them. The CDR3 has 15 amino acids.

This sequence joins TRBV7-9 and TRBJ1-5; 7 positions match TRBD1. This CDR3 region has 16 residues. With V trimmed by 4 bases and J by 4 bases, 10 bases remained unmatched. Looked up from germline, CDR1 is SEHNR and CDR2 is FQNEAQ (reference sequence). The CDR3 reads CASSYNGQDLNQPQHF. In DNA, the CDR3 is TGTGCCAGCAGCTATAATGGACAGGATTTGAATCAGCCCCAGCATTTT.

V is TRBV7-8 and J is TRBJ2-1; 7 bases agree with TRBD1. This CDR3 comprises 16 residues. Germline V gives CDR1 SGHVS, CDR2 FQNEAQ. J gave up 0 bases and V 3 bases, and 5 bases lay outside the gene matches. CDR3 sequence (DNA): TGTGCCAGCAGCTTCGACAGGGTCAGCTCCTACAATGAGCAGTTCTTC. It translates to CASSFDRVSSYNEQFF.

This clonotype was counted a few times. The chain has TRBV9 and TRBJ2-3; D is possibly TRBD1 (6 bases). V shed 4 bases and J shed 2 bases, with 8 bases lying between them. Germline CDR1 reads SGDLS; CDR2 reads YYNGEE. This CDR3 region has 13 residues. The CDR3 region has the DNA TGTGCCAGCAGCCGACAGGTCACAGATACGCAGTATTTT. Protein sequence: CASSRQVTDTQYF.

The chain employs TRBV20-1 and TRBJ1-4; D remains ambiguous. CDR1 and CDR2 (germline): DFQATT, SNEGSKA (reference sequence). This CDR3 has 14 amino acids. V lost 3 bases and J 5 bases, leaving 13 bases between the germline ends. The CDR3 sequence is CSASSPGRNEKLFF. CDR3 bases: TGCAGTGCTAGCAGCCCGGGAAGGAATGAAAAACTGTTTTTT.

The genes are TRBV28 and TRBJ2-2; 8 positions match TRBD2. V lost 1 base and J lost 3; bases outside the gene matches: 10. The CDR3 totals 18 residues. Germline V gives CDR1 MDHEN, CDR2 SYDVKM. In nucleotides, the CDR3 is TGTGCCAGCAGTTTATATCCCGCCCGGGAGGGTTACACCGGGGAGCTGTTTTTT. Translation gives CASSLYPAREGYTGELFF.

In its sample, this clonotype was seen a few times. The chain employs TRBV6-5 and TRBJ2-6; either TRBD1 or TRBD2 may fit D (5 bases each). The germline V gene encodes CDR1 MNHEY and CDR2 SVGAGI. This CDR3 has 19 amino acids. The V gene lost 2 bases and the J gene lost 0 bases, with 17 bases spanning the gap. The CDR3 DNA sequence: TGTGCCAGCAGTTACGGGACGGGCGTGGGGCCCTCTGGGGCCAACGTCCTGACTTTC. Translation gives CASSYGTGVGPSGANVLTF.

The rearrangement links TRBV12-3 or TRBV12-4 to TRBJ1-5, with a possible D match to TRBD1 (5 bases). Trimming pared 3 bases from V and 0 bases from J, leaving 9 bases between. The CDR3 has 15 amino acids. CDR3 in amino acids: CASSFEGNSNQPQHF. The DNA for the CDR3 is TGTGCCAGCAGTTTTGAGGGGAATAGCAATCAGCCCCAGCATTTT.

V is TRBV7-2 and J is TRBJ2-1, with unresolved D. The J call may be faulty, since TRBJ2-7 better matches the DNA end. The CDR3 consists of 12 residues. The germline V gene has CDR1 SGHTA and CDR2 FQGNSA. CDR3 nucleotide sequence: TGTGCCAGCAGCCTACTGATCCACGAGCAGTACTTC. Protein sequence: CASSLLIHEQYF.

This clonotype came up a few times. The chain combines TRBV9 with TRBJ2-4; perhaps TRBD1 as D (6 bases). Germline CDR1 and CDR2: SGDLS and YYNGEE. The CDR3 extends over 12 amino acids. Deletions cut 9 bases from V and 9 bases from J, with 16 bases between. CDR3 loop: CATGAGDAIQYF. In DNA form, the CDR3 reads TGTGCCACAGGGGCAGGGGATGCCATTCAGTACTTC.

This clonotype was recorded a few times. The CDR3: CASTPPTGPNSPLHF. CDR3 DNA sequence: TGTGCCAGCACCCCCCCCACAGGACCGAATTCACCCCTCCACTTT. The V gene is TRBV28, the J gene TRBJ1-6; TRBD1 is a possible D gene (5 bases). This CDR3 spans 15 amino acids. V lost 7 bases to trimming and J lost 7 bases, with 17 bases between them. Per germline, CDR1 MDHEN and CDR2 SYDVKM.

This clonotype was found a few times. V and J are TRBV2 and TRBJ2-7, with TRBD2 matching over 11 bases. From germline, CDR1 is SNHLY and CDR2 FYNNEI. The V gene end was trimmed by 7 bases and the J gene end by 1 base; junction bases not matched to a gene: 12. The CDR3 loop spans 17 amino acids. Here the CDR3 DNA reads TGTGCCAGCAAACCCCCGGGACTAGCGGTACAGTCCTACGAGCAGTACTTC. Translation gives CASKPPGLAVQSYEQYF.

The CDR3 is CASSFFTQSEQFF. CDR3 in DNA: TGTGCCAGCAGCTTTTTCACGCAGAGTGAGCAGTTCTTC. The chain has TRBV7-3 and TRBJ2-1; D is unresolved. Germline CDR1 reads SGHTA; CDR2 reads FQGTGA. The CDR3 is made up of 13 amino acids. Deletions cut 3 bases from V and 9 bases from J, with 12 bases between.

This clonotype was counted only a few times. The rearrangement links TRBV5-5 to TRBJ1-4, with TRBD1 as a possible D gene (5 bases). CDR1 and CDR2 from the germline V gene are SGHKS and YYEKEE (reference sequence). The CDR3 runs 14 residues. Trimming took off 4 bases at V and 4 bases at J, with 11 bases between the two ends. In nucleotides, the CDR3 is TGTGCCAGCAGCCCGGACATCCATAATGAAAAACTGTTTTTT. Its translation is CASSPDIHNEKLFF. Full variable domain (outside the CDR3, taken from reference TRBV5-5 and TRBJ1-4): DAGVTQSPTHLIKTRGQQVTLRCSPISGHKSVSWYQQVLGQGPQFIFQYYEKEERGRGNFPDRFSARQFPNYSSELNVNALLLGDSALYLCASSPDIHNEKLFFGSGTQLSVL.

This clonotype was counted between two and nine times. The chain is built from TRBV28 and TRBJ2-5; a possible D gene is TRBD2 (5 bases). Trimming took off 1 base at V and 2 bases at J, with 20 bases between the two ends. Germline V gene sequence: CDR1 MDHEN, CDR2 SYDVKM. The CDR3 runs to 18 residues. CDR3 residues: CASSLSSAGLLVQETQYF. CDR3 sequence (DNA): TGTGCCAGCAGTTTATCTTCCGCGGGTCTACTCGTACAAGAGACCCAGTACTTC.

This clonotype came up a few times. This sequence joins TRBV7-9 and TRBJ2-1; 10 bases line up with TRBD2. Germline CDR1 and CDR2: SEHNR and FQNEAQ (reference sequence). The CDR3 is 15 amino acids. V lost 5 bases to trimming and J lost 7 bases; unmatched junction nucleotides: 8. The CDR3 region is CASSLSAGGPNEQFF. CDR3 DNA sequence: TGTGCCAGCAGCCTATCAGCGGGAGGGCCAAATGAGCAGTTCTTC. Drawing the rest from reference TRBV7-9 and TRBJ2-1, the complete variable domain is DTGVSQNPRHKITKRGQNVTFRCDPISEHNRLYWYRQTLGQGPEFLTYFQNEAQLEKSRLLSDRFSAERPKGSFSTLEIQRTEQGDSAMYLCASSLSAGGPNEQFFGPGTRLTVL.

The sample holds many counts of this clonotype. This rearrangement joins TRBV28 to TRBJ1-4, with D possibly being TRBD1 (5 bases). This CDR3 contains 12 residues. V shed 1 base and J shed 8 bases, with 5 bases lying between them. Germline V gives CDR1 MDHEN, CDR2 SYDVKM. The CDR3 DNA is TGTGCCAGCAGTTTATCAGGGGAAAAACTGTTTTTT. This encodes CASSLSGEKLFF.

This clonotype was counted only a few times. CDR3 amino acids: CASSSGQGILYEQYF. The CDR3 bases are TGTGCCAGCAGCTCCGGACAGGGGATACTCTACGAGCAGTACTTC. The chain employs TRBV7-2 and TRBJ2-7, with 9 positions matching TRBD1. With 4 bases clipped from V and 3 bases from J, the junction kept 7 bases outside the gene matches. Germline V lookup: CDR1 SGHTA, CDR2 FQGNSA. The CDR3 extends over 15 amino acids.

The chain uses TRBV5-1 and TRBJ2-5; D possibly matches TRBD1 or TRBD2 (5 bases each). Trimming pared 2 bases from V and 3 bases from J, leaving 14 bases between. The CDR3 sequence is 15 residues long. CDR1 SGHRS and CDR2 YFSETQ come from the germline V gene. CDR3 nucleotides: TGCGCCAGCAGCTTCCTCCCGGGACCCGAAGAGACCCAGTACTTC. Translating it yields CASSFLPGPEETQYF.

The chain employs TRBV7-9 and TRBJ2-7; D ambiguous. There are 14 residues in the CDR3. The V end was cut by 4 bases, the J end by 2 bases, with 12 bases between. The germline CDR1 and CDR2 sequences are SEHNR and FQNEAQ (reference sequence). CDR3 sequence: CASSYPKMAYEQYF. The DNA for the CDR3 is TGTGCCAGCAGCTACCCGAAGATGGCCTACGAGCAGTACTTC.

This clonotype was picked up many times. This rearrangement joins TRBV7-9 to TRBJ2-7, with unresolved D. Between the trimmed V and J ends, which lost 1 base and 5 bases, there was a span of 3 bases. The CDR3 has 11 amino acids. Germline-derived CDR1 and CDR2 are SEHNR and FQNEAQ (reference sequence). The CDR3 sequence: CASSLDHEQYF. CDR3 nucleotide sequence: TGTGCCAGCAGCTTAGACCACGAGCAGTACTTC.

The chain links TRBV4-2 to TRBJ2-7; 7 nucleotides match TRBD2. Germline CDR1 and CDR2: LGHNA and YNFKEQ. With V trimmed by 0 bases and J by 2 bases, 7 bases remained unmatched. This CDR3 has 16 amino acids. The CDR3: CASSQELGEGTYEQYF. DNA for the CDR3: TGTGCCAGCAGCCAAGAGTTAGGGGAGGGTACCTACGAGCAGTACTTC.

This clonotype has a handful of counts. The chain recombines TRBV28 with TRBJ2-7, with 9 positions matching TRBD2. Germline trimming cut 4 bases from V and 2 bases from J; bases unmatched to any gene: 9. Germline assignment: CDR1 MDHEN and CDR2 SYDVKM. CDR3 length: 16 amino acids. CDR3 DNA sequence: TGTGCCAGCAGTTCCCCCAGCGGGGGGCTGCCCTACGAGCAGTACTTC. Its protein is CASSSPSGGLPYEQYF.

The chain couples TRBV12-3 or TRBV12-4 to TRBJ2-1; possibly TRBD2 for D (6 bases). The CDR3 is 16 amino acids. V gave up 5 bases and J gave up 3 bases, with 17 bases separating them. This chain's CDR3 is CASSPPIRRDYNEQFF. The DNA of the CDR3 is TGTGCCAGCAGTCCCCCCATTAGGCGGGACTACAATGAGCAGTTCTTC.

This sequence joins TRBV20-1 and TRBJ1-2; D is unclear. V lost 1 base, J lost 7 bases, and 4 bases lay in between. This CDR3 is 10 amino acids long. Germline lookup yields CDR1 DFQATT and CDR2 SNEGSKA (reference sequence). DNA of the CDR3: TGCAGTGCTAGAGGATTTGGCTACACCTTC. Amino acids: CSARGFGYTF.

CDR3 DNA: TGCGCCAGCAGCTCTAGCGTGGGGGATGTCTCCCAAAACATTCAGTACTTC. This sequence encodes CASSSSVGDVSQNIQYF. This sequence joins TRBV4-3 and TRBJ2-4; possible D gene TRBD2, 6 bases. Germline values: CDR1 LGHNA, CDR2 YSLEER. This CDR3 contains 17 residues. Trimming took 5 bases from V and 5 from J, leaving 22 bases between them.